The 4 T cell receptor beta chains below were found in one sample sequenced in a study of tumor-infiltrating lymphocytes in primary liver carcinoma. Researchers generated TCR beta cDNA from approximately 450 ng of total RNA, relying on a constant-region primer. For TCR beta, libraries were produced by three nested multiplex PCR rounds using slightly modified ARM-PCR. Primers for the first two PCR rounds were TRBV1-TRBV30 forward primers and a C-beta reverse primer (approximately 10 cycles per round). TCRdb fed the multiplex PCR reads into MiXCR, producing one record per CDR3 protein. The data hold roughly 330,000 distinct CDR3 sequences, with less than 75% observed a single time. Both blood RNA, taken from unsorted whole blood, and germline DNA were extracted. The sample consisted of peripheral blood. These receptors all come from a man in his forties or fifties with primary liver carcinoma and hepatitis B virus infection.

This clonotype was found a few times. DNA for the CDR3: TGTGCCAGCAGCGGGGTTGGGAGGGGCGATACGCAGTATTTT. This gives the protein CASSGVGRGDTQYF. The chain is built from TRBV5-6 and TRBJ2-3; TRBD2 agrees at 7 bases. Germline V gene data show CDR1 as SGHDT and CDR2 as YYEEEE. Trimming cost V 4 bases and J 6 bases; bases outside gene matches: 8. The CDR3 is 14 amino acids.

This clonotype was seen more than once but under ten times. The rearrangement joins TRBV7-9 to TRBJ1-1; unclear D gene. Trimming cost V 7 bases and J 2 bases, with 14 bases left between them. Germline V gives CDR1 SEHNR, CDR2 FQNEAQ (reference sequence). This CDR3 is built from 14 residues. CDR3 nucleotide sequence: TGTGCCAGCAATCCTAGGACTAGTAACACTGAAGCTTTCTTT. It yields the protein CASNPRTSNTEAFF.

With regard to this clonotype: A read error may explain this, as a much larger clone is one base away. The J gene is TRBJ1-4, the V gene TRBV4-2; D unresolved. Per germline, CDR1 LGHNA and CDR2 YNFKEQ. Between the trimmed V and J ends, which lost 1 base and 2 bases, there was a span of 11 bases. This CDR3 has 16 amino acids. The CDR3 region is CASSQGEGSTNEKLFF. CDR3 nucleotide sequence: TGTGCCAGCAGCCAAGGAGAGGGCTCGACTAATGAAAAACTGTTTTTT.

With regard to this clonotype: A read error may be the cause here, since a much bigger clone is one base away. The conserved phenylalanine or tryptophan is not found at the CDR3 terminus, so this likely reflects a read error. The rearrangement links TRBV11-2 to TRBJ2-7; 8 nucleotides align to TRBD2. The V and J ends lost 0 bases and 8 bases, in that order; junction bases with no gene match: 9. Per the germline V gene, CDR1 is SGHAT and CDR2 is FQNNGV. The length of the CDR3 is 15 residues. The CDR3 coding sequence is TGTGCCAGCAGCTTAGACTCCCGGGAGGGATACCAGCAGTACTCC. It codes for CASSLDSREGYQQYS.